The 20 T cell receptor beta chains presented below share a single source sample, sequenced in a study of blood T cell repertoires in COVID-19. Sequencing was performed with immunoSEQ multiplex PCR; in TCRdb, only in-frame clones are kept and a portion is missing. The sample consists of about 130,000 clones, about 85% of them appearing once. Sequencing used peripheral blood. The receptors shown here come from an elderly woman with acute or convalescent COVID-19.

The chain combines TRBV7-6 with TRBJ1-6; the D is unclear. This CDR3 has 10 amino acids. Germline V gene lookup returns CDR1 SGHVS and CDR2 FNYEAQ. The V end was cut by 8 bases, the J end by 10 bases, with 6 bases between. The CDR3 is CASLLSPLHF. Here the CDR3 DNA reads TGTGCCAGCCTCTTATCACCCCTCCACTTT.

The gene calls are TRBV11-2 and TRBJ2-3; D might be TRBD2 (6 bases). Trimming left V 10 bases short and J 0 bases short, with 23 bases between. This CDR3 region has 17 residues. Germline V gives CDR1 SGHAT, CDR2 FQNNGV. The CDR3 region is CATQSGRWGTSTDTQYF. CDR3 in DNA: TGTGCCACCCAAAGCGGTCGGTGGGGGACTAGCACAGATACGCAGTATTTT.

The V and J genes are TRBV7-3 and TRBJ1-1; no clear D. V gave up 1 base and J gave up 8 bases, with 11 bases separating them. Germline V gene lookup returns CDR1 SGHTA and CDR2 FQGTGA. This CDR3 has 13 amino acids. The CDR3 DNA follows: TGTGCCAGCAGCTTAAGAAGGTCAGGAGAAGCTTTCTTT. Translated, it gives CASSLRRSGEAFF.

The chain carries TRBV14 and TRBJ2-3; D possibly corresponds to TRBD2 (6 bases). This CDR3 contains 16 residues. V was cut by 6 bases and J by 2 bases, with 18 bases left in between. CDR1 SGHDN and CDR2 FVKESK come from the germline V gene. The DNA of the CDR3 is TGTGCCAGCAGTCCATCACTGGGGGGAATCACAGATACGCAGTATTTT. Translated: CASSPSLGGITDTQYF.

V is TRBV6-5 and J is TRBJ1-2; maybe TRBD1 (5 bases). V was cut by 0 bases and J by 7 bases, with 12 bases left in between. The CDR3 sequence is 14 residues long. The germline V gene encodes CDR1 MNHEY and CDR2 SVGAGI. The CDR3: CASSYSGLGGGYTF. The DNA for the CDR3 is TGTGCCAGCAGTTACTCGGGTCTGGGGGGTGGCTACACCTTC.

This rearrangement joins TRBV5-1 to TRBJ2-3; D is ambiguous. The CDR3 length is 15 residues. Germline V gene sequence: CDR1 SGHRS, CDR2 YFSETQ. Trimming left V 2 bases short and J 0 bases short, with 10 bases between. This CDR3 is CASSLWSSSTDTQYF. CDR3 sequence (DNA): TGCGCCAGCAGCTTATGGAGTAGTAGCACAGATACGCAGTATTTT. Using reference TRBV5-1 and TRBJ2-3 for the parts outside the CDR3, the full variable domain is KAGVTQTPRYLIKTRGQQVTLSCSPISGHRSVSWYQQTPGQGLQFLFEYFSETQRNKGNFPGRFSGRQFSNSRSEMNVSTLELGDSALYLCASSLWSSSTDTQYFGPGTRLTVL.

The J gene is TRBJ1-1, the V gene TRBV5-1; D may be TRBD1 (5 bases). CDR3 length: 14 amino acids. Deletions cut 2 bases from V and 3 bases from J, with 11 bases between. CDR1 is SGHRS and CDR2 is YFSETQ in the germline V gene. The CDR3 loop is CASSLDSTYTEAFF. The DNA of the CDR3 is TGCGCCAGCAGCTTAGACAGTACCTACACTGAAGCTTTCTTT. Looking up the rest from reference TRBV5-1 and TRBJ1-1 gives the full variable domain: KAGVTQTPRYLIKTRGQQVTLSCSPISGHRSVSWYQQTPGQGLQFLFEYFSETQRNKGNFPGRFSGRQFSNSRSEMNVSTLELGDSALYLCASSLDSTYTEAFFGQGTRLTVV.

The chain joins TRBV9 to TRBJ1-6; D possibly corresponds to TRBD1 (5 bases). This CDR3 is 15 amino acids long. From germline, CDR1 is SGDLS and CDR2 YYNGEE. V was cut by 0 bases and J by 10 bases, with 14 bases left in between. As DNA, the CDR3 is TGTGCCAGCAGCGTAGGGTCAGGGAGGGACTCACCCCTCCACTTT. Translation gives CASSVGSGRDSPLHF.

The chain carries TRBV12-3 or TRBV12-4 and TRBJ1-1; weak D call: TRBD1 (5 bases). The CDR3 has 13 amino acids. V gave up 1 base and J gave up 7 bases, with 10 bases separating them. CDR3 in DNA: TGTGCCAGCAGTTTAGATCGACAGTTTGAAGCTTTCTTT. This codes for CASSLDRQFEAFF.

V gene TRBV6-1 combines with J gene TRBJ1-5; 7 bases fit TRBD1. There are 17 residues in the CDR3. J was trimmed by 6 bases and V by 4 bases; bases with no gene match: 15. The germline gives CDR1 MNHNS, CDR2 SASEGT. This CDR3 is CASSVRDSAKGSQPQHF. As DNA, the CDR3 is TGTGCCAGCAGTGTTCGGGACAGTGCGAAGGGCAGTCAGCCCCAGCATTTT.

This rearrangement joins TRBV19 to TRBJ1-4, with unresolved D. The germline CDR1 and CDR2 sequences are LNHDA and SQIVND (reference sequence). The CDR3 has 14 amino acids. Trimming removed 7 bases from V and 0 bases from J, with 9 bases in between. CDR3 coding DNA: TGTGCCAGTACCCCAATTGCAACTAATGAAAAACTGTTTTTT. It specifies CASTPIATNEKLFF.

This clone showed up just once. CDR3 loop: CASSPPGGRYGYTF. As DNA, the CDR3 is TGTGCCAGCAGCCCGCCCGGGGGGAGGTATGGCTACACCTTC. The rearrangement links TRBV5-4 to TRBJ1-2; a possible D gene is TRBD1 (5 bases). Deletions cut 4 bases from V and 5 bases from J, with 15 bases between. Germline assignment: CDR1 SGHNT and CDR2 YYREEE (reference sequence). The CDR3 is made up of 14 amino acids.

The genes are TRBV3-1 (or the pseudogene TRBV3-2) and TRBJ1-1; TRBD1 is a possible D gene (6 bases). The ends were cut back, 3 bases at V and 1 base at J, with 12 bases in the middle. The CDR3 is 15 residues long. Germline CDR1 LGHDT, CDR2 YNNKEL (reference sequence). The CDR3 loop reads CASSHTGRTNTEAFF. Written as DNA, the CDR3 is TGTGCCAGCAGCCATACAGGGAGAACGAACACTGAAGCTTTCTTT.

The chain has TRBV5-4 and TRBJ2-2; 7 positions agree with TRBD2. V dropped 0 bases and J dropped 2; count of bases not matched to a gene: 4. Germline CDR1 and CDR2: SGHNT and YYREEE (reference sequence). The CDR3 contains 16 residues. Written as DNA, the CDR3 is TGTGCCAGCAGCTTGGGACTAGCTAAAAACACCGGGGAGCTGTTTTTT. Translation: CASSLGLAKNTGELFF.

The chain is built from TRBV5-1 and TRBJ2-1; possibly TRBD1 for D (6 bases). Germline-derived CDR1 and CDR2 are SGHRS and YFSETQ. The CDR3 is 14 amino acids. V was clipped by 4 bases and J by 6 bases, with 14 bases between them. The CDR3 DNA sequence: TGCGCCAGCAGCGGCTCGACAGGAGGCAATGAGCAGTTCTTC. It encodes CASSGSTGGNEQFF.

This chain connects TRBV7-9 to TRBJ1-1; TRBD1 agrees at 11 bases. In germline, CDR1 is SEHNR, CDR2 FQNEAQ (reference sequence). The CDR3 totals 19 residues. The V and J ends lost 1 base and 6 bases, in that order; junction bases with no gene match: 16. This CDR3 is CASSLGLGWRDRGFAEAFF. CDR3 DNA sequence: TGTGCCAGCAGCTTAGGGCTTGGCTGGCGGGACAGGGGGTTCGCTGAAGCTTTCTTT. The complete variable domain, with remaining parts taken from reference TRBV7-9 and TRBJ1-1, reads DTGVSQNPRHKITKRGQNVTFRCDPISEHNRLYWYRQTLGQGPEFLTYFQNEAQLEKSRLLSDRFSAERPKGSFSTLEIQRTEQGDSAMYLCASSLGLGWRDRGFAEAFFGQGTRLTVV.

This chain uses TRBV10-2 with TRBJ1-6; the D gene is possibly TRBD1 (5 bases). CDR3 length equals 17 residues. Germline loops: CDR1 WSHSY, CDR2 SAAADI. The ends were cut back, 0 bases at V and 9 bases at J, with 18 bases in the middle. The CDR3 bases are TGCGCCAGCAGTGAGTCGAGTCGCGGGGGACGGGTTTCACCCCTCCACTTT. Translation: CASSESSRGGRVSPLHF.

This clone was recorded once. The chain recombines TRBV11-2 with TRBJ2-7, with TRBD2 as a possible D gene (7 bases). Germline CDR1 reads SGHAT; CDR2 reads FQNNGV. V was trimmed by 3 bases and J by 2 bases, leaving 17 bases between them. CDR3 length: 16 residues. In nucleotides, the CDR3 is TGTGCCAGCAGCTTGCGGCAGGGGCGGGGGACCTACGAGCAGTACTTC. Amino acids: CASSLRQGRGTYEQYF.

The CDR3 DNA sequence: TGTGCCACCAGCAGAGATCTAAGCGGGGGGGTAGCCAATGAGCAGTTCTTC. It encodes CATSRDLSGGVANEQFF. The chain recombines TRBV15 with TRBJ2-1, with 10 nucleotides matching TRBD2. The CDR3 consists of 17 residues. V shed 0 bases, J shed 6 bases, and the junction held 8 bases outside the gene matches. Per germline, CDR1 LNHNV and CDR2 YYDKDF (reference sequence).

Here the CDR3 DNA reads TGTGCCAGCAGCTTACAGGGTACAAGGGGTCATGAGCAGTTCTTC. This translates into CASSLQGTRGHEQFF. The chain recombines TRBV11-2 with TRBJ2-1, with D possibly TRBD1 on 5 matching bases. The CDR3 loop spans 15 amino acids. CDR1 and CDR2 (germline): SGHAT, FQNNGV. Trimming left V 2 bases short and J 8 bases short, with 16 bases between.